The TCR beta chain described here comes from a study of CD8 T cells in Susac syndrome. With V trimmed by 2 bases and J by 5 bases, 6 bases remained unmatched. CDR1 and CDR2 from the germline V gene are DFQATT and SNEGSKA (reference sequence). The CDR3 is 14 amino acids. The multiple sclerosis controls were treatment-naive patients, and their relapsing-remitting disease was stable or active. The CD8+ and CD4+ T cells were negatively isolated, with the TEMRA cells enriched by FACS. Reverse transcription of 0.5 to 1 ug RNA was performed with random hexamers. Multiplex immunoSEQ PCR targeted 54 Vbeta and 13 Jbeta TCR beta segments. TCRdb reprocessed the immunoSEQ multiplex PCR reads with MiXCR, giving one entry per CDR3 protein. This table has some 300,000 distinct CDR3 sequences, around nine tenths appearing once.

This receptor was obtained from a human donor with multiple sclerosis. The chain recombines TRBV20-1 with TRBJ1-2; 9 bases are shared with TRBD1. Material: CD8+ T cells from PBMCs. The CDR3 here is CSARFGDREYGYTF. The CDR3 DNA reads TGCAGTGCTAGATTTGGGGACAGGGAATATGGCTACACCTTC.